These 26 T cell receptor beta chains were all obtained from the same sample, sequenced in a study of blood T cell repertoires in COVID-19 (dated by TCRdb to the early 2020s). Library prep was done by the immunoSEQ multiplex PCR assay. TCRdb retrieved this table from immuneACCESS and kept in-frame rearrangements only. Not all clones are present; in checked studies, unresolved V genes account for under half, and no reason is known for the remainder. This sample gives about 78,000 clones in total; approximately 90% of them show up just once. Roughly 0.8% of the sample belongs to the ten largest clones. Material for sequencing was peripheral blood. The receptors originated from a woman aged 80 or over with acute or convalescent COVID-19.

This chain connects TRBV28 to TRBJ2-5; weak D call: TRBD2 (6 bases). Germline values: CDR1 MDHEN, CDR2 SYDVKM. The V gene lost 0 bases and the J gene lost 2 bases, with 7 bases spanning the gap. The CDR3 contains 14 residues. DNA of the CDR3: TGTGCCAGCAGTTTATGGGGGGGACAAGAGACCCAGTACTTC. As protein: CASSLWGGQETQYF.

The chain recombines TRBV9 with TRBJ2-1; TRBD2 matches 13 bases. V shed 4 bases, J shed 6 bases, and the junction held 7 bases outside the gene matches. This CDR3 is 16 amino acids long. CDR1 SGDLS and CDR2 YYNGEE come from the germline V gene. The CDR3 reads CASSRLGLAGFNEQFF. As DNA, the CDR3 is TGTGCCAGCAGCCGCCTGGGACTAGCGGGGTTCAATGAGCAGTTCTTC.

The chain's CDR3 is CASSPRTSGGYEQYF. The CDR3 coding sequence is TGTGCCAGCAGTCCCCGGACTAGCGGGGGGTACGAGCAGTACTTC. This sequence joins TRBV6-5 and TRBJ2-7; TRBD2 matches 14 bases. The germline CDR1 and CDR2 sequences are MNHEY and SVGAGI. Trimming took 5 bases from V and 4 from J; bases not matched to a gene: 4. The CDR3 sequence is 15 residues long.

The V gene is TRBV11-1, the J gene TRBJ2-7; the match to TRBD2 covers 12 bases. With V trimmed by 5 bases and J by 4 bases, 9 bases remained unmatched. The CDR3 length is 16 residues. Germline-derived CDR1 and CDR2 are SGHAT and FQDESV (reference sequence). The CDR3 sequence is CASSLTLAGGPYEQYF. CDR3 sequence (DNA): TGTGCCAGCAGCCTGACGCTAGCGGGGGGGCCTTACGAGCAGTACTTC.

This chain connects TRBV10-3 to TRBJ1-5; D not resolved. This CDR3 spans 13 amino acids. The germline gives CDR1 ENHRY, CDR2 SYGVKD. The ends were cut back, 2 bases at V and 5 bases at J, with 7 bases in the middle. CDR3 bases: TGTGCCATCAGTGAGACCACAGATCAGCCCCAGCATTTT. It specifies CAISETTDQPQHF.

The chain carries TRBV6-5 and TRBJ1-2; tentative D call: TRBD1 (6 bases). Germline V gives CDR1 MNHEY, CDR2 SVGAGI. The CDR3 extends over 13 amino acids. The V end lost 8 bases, the J end lost 7 bases, and 17 bases lay between the germline ends. DNA of the CDR3: TGTGCCAGCCTTGGGGGCCCCAGTTTTGGCTACACCTTC. Its translation is CASLGGPSFGYTF.

The genes are TRBV5-1 and TRBJ2-5, with 10 nucleotides matching TRBD2. Germline CDR1 is SGHRS and CDR2 is YFSETQ. The CDR3 has 15 residues. Germline trimming cut 0 bases from V and 3 bases from J; bases unmatched to any gene: 2. The CDR3 DNA follows: TGCGCCAGCAGCTTGGTAAGCGGGAGGGAAGAGACCCAGTACTTC. Translating gives CASSLVSGREETQYF.

V and J are TRBV4-1 and TRBJ2-2, with a weak D call TRBD2 (5 bases). The CDR3 loop spans 16 amino acids. CDR1 and CDR2 from the germline V gene are MGHRA and YSYEKL. V was trimmed by 0 bases and J by 0 bases, leaving 8 bases between them. The CDR3 spells CASSQDQAANTGELFF. CDR3 nucleotide sequence: TGCGCCAGCAGCCAAGATCAAGCGGCGAACACCGGGGAGCTGTTTTTT.

The chain couples TRBV5-6 to TRBJ2-5, with 9 positions matching TRBD1. The trim removed 4 bases at V and 6 bases at J, leaving 7 bases unmatched. The CDR3 sequence is 14 residues long. The germline V gene encodes CDR1 SGHDT and CDR2 YYEEEE. The chain's CDR3 is CASSRGTGPQTQYF. The CDR3 DNA is TGTGCCAGCAGCAGAGGGACAGGGCCCCAGACCCAGTACTTC.

The chain is built from TRBV11-3 and TRBJ2-1; D perhaps matches TRBD1 (5 bases). This CDR3 contains 14 residues. The V gene lost 5 bases and the J gene lost 7 bases, with 15 bases spanning the gap. Per germline, CDR1 SGHNT and CDR2 YENEEA. This CDR3 reads CASSQAGAQNEQFF. The CDR3 DNA reads TGTGCCAGCAGCCAAGCTGGGGCCCAAAATGAGCAGTTCTTC.

The V call is TRBV18, the J call TRBJ1-1; 8 nucleotides line up with TRBD1. CDR3 length: 17 amino acids. J gave up 3 bases and V 3 bases, and 12 bases lay outside the gene matches. The V gene's germline CDR1 is KGHSH and CDR2 LQKENI. The CDR3 sequence is CASSPDRGRGSDTEAFF. CDR3 bases: TGTGCCAGCTCACCCGACAGGGGACGTGGGTCGGACACTGAAGCTTTCTTT.

The chain recombines TRBV6-5 with TRBJ1-5, with TRBD1 as a possible D gene (5 bases). V was clipped by 7 bases and J by 1 base, with 14 bases between them. The CDR3 spans 15 residues. Per the germline V gene, CDR1 is MNHEY and CDR2 is SVGAGI. The CDR3 DNA is TGTGCCAGCAACCCCCGGCGGGGGAGCAATCAGCCCCAGCATTTT. This gives the protein CASNPRRGSNQPQHF.

The CDR3 DNA reads as TGTGCCAGCAGATTAGACAGGGGGCCTGTCAAATCCACCTTC. Amino acid sequence: CASRLDRGPVKSTF. The chain employs TRBV2 and TRBJ1-2; 10 positions match TRBD1. Trimming removed 6 bases from V and 13 bases from J; junction bases left unmatched: 14. The CDR3 has 14 amino acids. The germline CDR1 and CDR2 sequences are SNHLY and FYNNEI. The full variable domain, in which reference TRBV2 and TRBJ1-2 provide the parts outside the CDR3, is EPEVTQTPSHQVTQMGQEVILRCVPISNHLYFYWYRQILGQKVEFLVSFYNNEISEKSEIFDDQFSVERPDGSNFTLKIRSTKLEDSAMYFCASRLDRGPVKSTFGSGTRLTVV.

CDR3 amino acids: CASSAGPQGYNEQFF. CDR3 nucleotide sequence: TGCGCCAGCAGCGCCGGGCCTCAGGGGTACAATGAGCAGTTCTTC. The chain is built from TRBV4-1 and TRBJ2-1; tentative D call: TRBD1 (6 bases). This CDR3 is built from 15 residues. Trimming took off 5 bases at V and 4 bases at J, with 15 bases between the two ends. Looked up from germline, CDR1 is MGHRA and CDR2 is YSYEKL.

V and J are TRBV28 and TRBJ2-7, with 11 bases identical to TRBD1. This CDR3 region has 14 residues. Germline values: CDR1 MDHEN, CDR2 SYDVKM. After removal of 5 bases from V and 4 bases from J, the junction contained 4 bases not matched to a gene. CDR3 nucleotide sequence: TGTGCCAGCAGTCGGACAGGGGGCTTGTACGAGCAGTACTTC. Translated, it gives CASSRTGGLYEQYF.

The rearrangement links TRBV4-1 to TRBJ2-2; D may be TRBD2 (6 bases). This CDR3 comprises 18 residues. CDR1 and CDR2 from the germline V gene are MGHRA and YSYEKL. The V and J ends lost 0 bases and 2 bases respectively, with 16 bases between them. The CDR3 loop is CASSQESTLAYNTGELFF. The DNA for the CDR3 is TGCGCCAGCAGCCAAGAGTCGACACTAGCTTACAACACCGGGGAGCTGTTTTTT.

The chain carries TRBV4-3 and TRBJ1-3, with 7 nucleotides matching TRBD1. Germline CDR1 LGHNA, CDR2 YSLEER. Unmatched junction bases numbered 11, after V lost 0 bases and J lost 0 bases. CDR3 length: 19 amino acids. The CDR3 here is CASSQERGQYAISGNTIYF. The CDR3 region has the DNA TGCGCCAGCAGCCAAGAGAGGGGACAGTACGCGATCTCTGGAAACACCATATATTTT.

This rearrangement joins TRBV5-4 to TRBJ2-2; TRBD2 agrees at 8 bases. CDR3 length equals 15 residues. Trimming took 2 bases from V and 3 from J; bases not matched to a gene: 3. Germline V gene sequence: CDR1 SGHNT, CDR2 YYREEE (reference sequence). DNA for the CDR3: TGTGCCAGCAGCTTAGGACTAGCAGACACCGGGGAGCTGTTTTTT. The encoded protein is CASSLGLADTGELFF.

This rearrangement joins TRBV18 to TRBJ2-4, with a possible D match to TRBD1 (6 bases). V lost 5 bases to trimming and J lost 2 bases, with 10 bases between them. The CDR3 has 14 amino acids. Germline loops: CDR1 KGHSH, CDR2 LQKENI. The CDR3 DNA follows: TGTGCCAGCTCAAGAGGGGGTACCAAAAACATTCAGTACTTC. This encodes CASSRGGTKNIQYF.

This chain connects TRBV4-2 to TRBJ2-1, with 12 positions matching TRBD2. The CDR3 covers 18 residues. V trimming: 0 bases; J trimming: 7 bases; junction bases outside the gene matches: 10. Germline CDR1 reads LGHNA; CDR2 reads YNFKEQ. The CDR3 DNA reads as TGTGCCAGCAGCCAAGATTCGATACTAGCGGGGGGTGGAAATGAGCAGTTCTTC. Its protein product is CASSQDSILAGGGNEQFF.

J is TRBJ1-4 and V is TRBV15; the match to TRBD1 covers 9 bases. The V and J ends lost 2 bases and 5 bases, in that order; junction bases with no gene match: 9. Per the germline V gene, CDR1 is LNHNV and CDR2 is YYDKDF (reference sequence). The CDR3 covers 17 residues. CDR3 in amino acids: CATSRPRGQGGNEKLFF. For the CDR3, the DNA is TGTGCCACCAGCAGACCCAGGGGACAGGGAGGAAATGAAAAACTGTTTTTT. Together with reference TRBV15 and TRBJ1-4, the CDR3 gives the full variable domain: DAMVIQNPRYQVTQFGKPVTLSCSQTLNHNVMYWYQQKSSQAPKLLFHYYDKDFNNEADTPDNFQSRRPNTSFCFLDIRSPGLGDTAMYLCATSRPRGQGGNEKLFFGSGTQLSVL.

The chain employs TRBV3-1 (or the pseudogene TRBV3-2) and TRBJ2-5, with TRBD2 identical over 7 bases. Germline assignment: CDR1 LGHDT and CDR2 YNNKEL (reference sequence). The CDR3 extends over 17 amino acids. The J segment lost 5 bases and the V segment lost 1 base, leaving 13 bases of the junction unmatched. The CDR3 here is CASSQVGRARARETQYF. CDR3 bases: TGTGCCAGCAGCCAAGTAGGGAGGGCCCGTGCTCGGGAGACCCAGTACTTC.

The chain recombines TRBV19 with TRBJ2-2; D may be TRBD2 (5 bases). The V end was cut by 5 bases, the J end by 6 bases, with 22 bases between. The CDR3 spans 17 residues. The germline V gene has CDR1 LNHDA and CDR2 SQIVND (reference sequence). CDR3 amino acids: CASSLPLGFLGAGELFF. CDR3 nucleotides: TGTGCCAGTAGTCTACCACTGGGCTTCCTCGGGGCCGGGGAGCTGTTTTTT.

This chain links TRBV12-5 with TRBJ1-2; a weak D match, TRBD1 (6 bases). This CDR3 region has 14 residues. Between the trimmed V and J ends, which lost 1 base and 4 bases, there was a span of 10 bases. CDR1 LGHNT and CDR2 FRNRAP come from the germline V gene. CDR3 sequence reads: CASGLATDSYGYTF. CDR3 nucleotide sequence: TGTGCTAGTGGTTTGGCTACGGACAGCTATGGCTACACCTTC.

This clone has only a few counts. The chain employs TRBV29-1 and TRBJ1-2; D is unresolved. Germline V gene lookup returns CDR1 SQVTM and CDR2 ANQGSEA. Trimming shortened V by 5 bases and J by 5 bases, and 15 bases separated the two germline ends. CDR3 length equals 13 residues. The CDR3 here is CSVLSDGYYGYTF. As DNA, the CDR3 is TGCAGCGTTCTTTCTGACGGGTATTATGGCTACACCTTC.

The chain combines TRBV7-3 with TRBJ2-3; maybe TRBD1 (7 bases). The V end lost 3 bases, the J end lost 0 bases, and 10 bases lay between the germline ends. Germline CDR1 and CDR2: SGHTA and FQGTGA. The length of the CDR3 is 15 residues. In nucleotides, the CDR3 is TGTGCCAGCAGCTTGACAGGGACTAGCACAGATACGCAGTATTTT. This sequence encodes CASSLTGTSTDTQYF.